This T cell receptor (beta chain) originates from a study of blood T cell repertoires in COVID-19. On the study more broadly: Acute-phase and convalescent COVID-19 samples originated in the United States, Italy and Spain. PBMCs, B-cell-depleted T cells, or T cells provided the cDNA or gDNA that made up the material.

From germline, CDR1 is SQVTM and CDR2 ANQGSEA. The CDR3 covers 13 residues. The trim removed 2 bases at V and 3 bases at J, leaving 2 bases unmatched. Using immunoSEQ multiplex PCR, the repertoire was profiled, and TCRdb retains in-frame clones only, with some absent. The profile shows roughly 240,000 clones, roughly 82% of them singletons. The sample comprised peripheral blood. J is TRBJ1-2 and V is TRBV29-1, with 8 bases identical to TRBD1. The receptor was isolated from a woman aged 70-85 years with acute or convalescent COVID-19. The CDR3 DNA reads TGCAGCGTTGAAAGACAGGGGTACTATGGCTACACCTTC. Translating gives CSVERQGYYGYTF.